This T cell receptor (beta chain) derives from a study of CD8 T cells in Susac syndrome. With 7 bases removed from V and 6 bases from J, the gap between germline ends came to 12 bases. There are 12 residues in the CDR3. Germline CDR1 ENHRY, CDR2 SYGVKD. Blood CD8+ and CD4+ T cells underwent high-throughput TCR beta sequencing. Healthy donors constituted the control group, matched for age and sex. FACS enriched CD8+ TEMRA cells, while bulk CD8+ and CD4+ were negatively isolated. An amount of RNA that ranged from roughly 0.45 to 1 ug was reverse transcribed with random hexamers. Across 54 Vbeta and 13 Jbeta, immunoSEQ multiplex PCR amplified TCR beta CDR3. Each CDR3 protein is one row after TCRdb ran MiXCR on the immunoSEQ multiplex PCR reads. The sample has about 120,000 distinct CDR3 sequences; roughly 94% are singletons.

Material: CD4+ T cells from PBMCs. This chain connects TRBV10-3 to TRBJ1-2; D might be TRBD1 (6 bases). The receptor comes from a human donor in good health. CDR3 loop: CAINRQADGYTF. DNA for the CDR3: TGTGCCATCAACCGACAGGCCGATGGCTACACCTTC.